This entry lists 15 T cell receptor beta chains sequenced from one sample in a study of CD8 T cells in ankylosing spondylitis. In TCRdb, the 5' RACE reads were re-called with MiXCR into one record per CDR3 protein. The table shows under 200,000 distinct CDR3 sequences, with 11% occurring only once. Specimen: blood, either unsorted or a sorted T cell fraction (not recorded which). All receptors derive from a male donor with ankylosing spondylitis or in good health (not recorded which).

About this clonotype itself: The junction and the germline gene differ at one end; a read error may be behind it. This rearrangement joins TRBV9 to TRBJ2-5; D gene uncertain. CDR3 length: 14 amino acids. Germline-derived CDR1 and CDR2 are SGDLS and YYNGEE. This chain's CDR3 is CANSVGDLQETQYF. The CDR3 DNA reads TGTGCCAACAGCGTAGGTGATCTCCAAGAGACCCAGTACTTC.

This clonotype came up a few times. This rearrangement joins TRBV19 to TRBJ1-5; D is uncertain. With 5 bases removed from V and 7 bases from J, the gap between germline ends came to 9 bases. Germline V gene sequence: CDR1 LNHDA, CDR2 SQIVND (reference sequence). The CDR3 has 12 residues. The CDR3 sequence: CASSGNNQPQHF. Written as DNA, the CDR3 is TGTGCCAGTAGTGGAAATAACCAGCCCCAGCATTTT.

The chain combines TRBV18 with TRBJ2-7; 7 nucleotides match TRBD1. Germline V gives CDR1 KGHSH, CDR2 LQKENI. The CDR3 is made up of 13 amino acids. V lost 6 bases and J lost 3; bases outside the gene matches: 5. The CDR3 DNA reads TGTGCCAGCTCCATGGACAGGAACTACGAGCAGTACTTC. This gives the protein CASSMDRNYEQYF.

The chain carries TRBV7-2 and TRBJ2-3; D unclear. Deletions cut 3 bases from V and 0 bases from J, with 13 bases between. The CDR3 is 16 residues long. Germline-derived CDR1 and CDR2 are SGHTA and FQGNSA. CDR3 loop: CASSFVLRSSTDTQYF. CDR3 coding DNA: TGTGCCAGCAGCTTCGTCTTAAGATCTAGCACAGATACGCAGTATTTT. Filled out from reference TRBV7-2 and TRBJ2-3, the complete variable domain reads GAGVSQSPSNKVTEKGKDVELRCDPISGHTALYWYRQSLGQGLEFLIYFQGNSAPDKSGLPSDRFSAERTGGSVSTLTIQRTQQEDSAVYLCASSFVLRSSTDTQYFGPGTRLTVL.

This clonotype has more than one count but fewer than ten. V usage is TRBV7-2 and J usage is TRBJ1-2, with D perhaps matching TRBD1 (5 bases). The CDR3 runs 15 residues. Looked up from germline, CDR1 is SGHTA and CDR2 is FQGNSA. V lost 0 bases, J lost 8 bases, and 16 bases lay in between. The CDR3 DNA sequence: TGTGCCAGCAGCTTAGCGCTTCCGGGGGGAGGGGGCTACACCTTC. This sequence encodes CASSLALPGGGGYTF.

This clonotype was observed at least ten times. The rearrangement uses TRBV6-1 and TRBJ1-1; a weak D match, TRBD1 (5 bases). The germline V gene has CDR1 MNHNS and CDR2 SASEGT. This CDR3 is 15 amino acids long. Trimming pared 8 bases from V and 3 bases from J, leaving 19 bases between. The CDR3 spells CASWGQRVRDTEAFF. In DNA form, the CDR3 reads TGTGCCAGCTGGGGCCAAAGGGTTAGGGACACTGAAGCTTTCTTT.

This clonotype was picked up many times. V is TRBV5-1 and J is TRBJ2-3; D gene uncertain. Trimming cost V 5 bases and J 5 bases, with 18 bases left between them. Germline V lookup: CDR1 SGHRS, CDR2 YFSETQ. This CDR3 comprises 15 residues. The CDR3 protein is CASSDSLVGVDTQYF. CDR3 sequence (DNA): TGCGCCAGCAGTGACTCTCTCGTAGGTGTAGATACGCAGTATTTT.

This clonotype was seen more than once but under ten times. This chain uses TRBV6-1 with TRBJ2-2; 8 nucleotides agree with TRBD2. The CDR3 has 14 residues. The trim removed 8 bases at V and 5 bases at J, leaving 7 bases unmatched. The V gene's germline CDR1 is MNHNS and CDR2 SASEGT. CDR3 sequence (DNA): TGTGCCAGCCGTGCGGGGGGCGCGACCGGGGAGCTGTTTTTT. Protein product: CASRAGGATGELFF.

The sample holds a few counts of this clonotype. The chain joins TRBV7-9 to TRBJ2-5; D unclear. Trimming pared 1 base from V and 5 bases from J, leaving 11 bases between. CDR1 and CDR2 from the germline V gene are SEHNR and FQNEAQ (reference sequence). The CDR3 loop spans 14 amino acids. In DNA, the CDR3 is TGTGCCAGCAGCTTAGGACCGGTGGGGGAGACCCAGTACTTC. Translation: CASSLGPVGETQYF.

This clonotype was recorded at least ten times. The chain links TRBV6-5 to TRBJ2-7; tentative D call: TRBD1 (6 bases). Trimming left V 2 bases short and J 3 bases short, with 20 bases between. Germline assignment: CDR1 MNHEY and CDR2 SVGAGI. The length of the CDR3 is 17 residues. CDR3 residues: CASSYTGIGAQNYEQYF. The CDR3 nucleotides read TGTGCCAGCAGTTACACAGGGATAGGTGCGCAAAACTACGAGCAGTACTTC.

This clonotype has just a few counts. The rearrangement uses TRBV2 and TRBJ2-3, with 10 bases fitting TRBD2. Germline-derived CDR1 and CDR2 are SNHLY and FYNNEI. V trimming: 10 bases; J trimming: 4 bases; junction bases outside the gene matches: 8. The CDR3 consists of 14 residues. The CDR3 sequence: CAISGLARADTQYF. CDR3 coding DNA: TGTGCCATTTCGGGACTAGCGAGAGCAGATACGCAGTATTTT. Looking up the rest from reference TRBV2 and TRBJ2-3 gives the full variable domain: EPEVTQTPSHQVTQMGQEVILRCVPISNHLYFYWYRQILGQKVEFLVSFYNNEISEKSEIFDDQFSVERPDGSNFTLKIRSTKLEDSAMYFCAISGLARADTQYFGPGTRLTVL.

There are a few counts of this clonotype. V is TRBV5-5 and J is TRBJ2-1; D is ambiguous. The CDR3 runs to 14 residues. Trimming pared 0 bases from V and 9 bases from J, leaving 13 bases between. Germline values: CDR1 SGHKS, CDR2 YYEKEE (reference sequence). The CDR3 DNA reads as TGTGCCAGCAGCTTGGTGGTCTCCGGCGGTGAGCAGTTCTTC. It specifies CASSLVVSGGEQFF.

This clonotype was picked up many times. V is TRBV10-3 and J is TRBJ2-3; the D gene is possibly TRBD2 (6 bases). V was trimmed by 4 bases and J by 0 bases, leaving 17 bases between them. From germline, CDR1 is ENHRY and CDR2 SYGVKD. This CDR3 comprises 17 residues. This CDR3 reads CAISGSGPVTSTDTQYF. The CDR3 DNA is TGTGCCATCAGTGGGAGCGGGCCTGTGACTAGCACAGATACGCAGTATTTT.

This clonotype was seen many times. V and J are TRBV5-1 and TRBJ2-1; tentative D call: TRBD1 (5 bases). Trimming removed 0 bases from V and 7 bases from J, with 5 bases in between. Germline V gives CDR1 SGHRS, CDR2 YFSETQ. CDR3 length: 12 residues. In nucleotides, the CDR3 is TGCGCCAGCAGCTTGGAGGGGAATGAGCAGTTCTTC. Residues: CASSLEGNEQFF.

This clonotype was seen at least ten times. This rearrangement joins TRBV5-1 to TRBJ2-7, with D uncertain. Germline assignment: CDR1 SGHRS and CDR2 YFSETQ. The CDR3 spans 14 residues. Trimming took 0 bases from V and 0 from J, leaving 7 bases between them. CDR3 region: CASSLGPLSYEQYF. The DNA of the CDR3 is TGCGCCAGCAGCTTGGGGCCCCTCTCCTACGAGCAGTACTTC.